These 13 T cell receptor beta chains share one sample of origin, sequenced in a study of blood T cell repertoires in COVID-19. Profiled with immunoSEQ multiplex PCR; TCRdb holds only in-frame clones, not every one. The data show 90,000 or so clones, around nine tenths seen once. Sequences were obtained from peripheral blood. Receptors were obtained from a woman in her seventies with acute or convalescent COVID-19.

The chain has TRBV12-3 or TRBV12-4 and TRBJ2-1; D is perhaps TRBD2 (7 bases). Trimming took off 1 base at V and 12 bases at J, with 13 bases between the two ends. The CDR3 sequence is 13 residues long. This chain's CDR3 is CASSLVPGGPQFF. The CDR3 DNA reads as TGTGCCAGCAGTTTAGTCCCGGGGGGCCCGCAGTTCTTC.

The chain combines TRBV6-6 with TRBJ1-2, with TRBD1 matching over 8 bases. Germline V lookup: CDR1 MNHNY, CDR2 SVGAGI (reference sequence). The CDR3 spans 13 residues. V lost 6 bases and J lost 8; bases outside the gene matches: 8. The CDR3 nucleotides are TGTGCCAGCAGGGTAACAGGGGGTAGAGGCTACACCTTC. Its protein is CASRVTGGRGYTF.

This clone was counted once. In DNA form, the CDR3 reads TGTGCCAGCAGATACAGGGGCACAACTAATGAAAAACTGTTTTTT. As protein: CASRYRGTTNEKLFF. The V gene is TRBV6-5, the J gene TRBJ1-4; TRBD1 matches at 7 bases. Germline V lookup: CDR1 MNHEY, CDR2 SVGAGI. Trimming took 6 bases from V and 0 from J; bases not matched to a gene: 4. This CDR3 comprises 15 residues.

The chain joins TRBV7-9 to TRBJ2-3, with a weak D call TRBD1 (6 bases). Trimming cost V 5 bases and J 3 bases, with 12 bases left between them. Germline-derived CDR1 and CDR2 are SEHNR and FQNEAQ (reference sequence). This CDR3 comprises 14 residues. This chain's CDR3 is CASSPSGVTDTQYF. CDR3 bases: TGTGCCAGCAGCCCATCAGGGGTGACAGATACGCAGTATTTT. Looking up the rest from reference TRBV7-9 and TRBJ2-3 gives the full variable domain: DTGVSQNPRHKITKRGQNVTFRCDPISEHNRLYWYRQTLGQGPEFLTYFQNEAQLEKSRLLSDRFSAERPKGSFSTLEIQRTEQGDSAMYLCASSPSGVTDTQYFGPGTRLTVL.

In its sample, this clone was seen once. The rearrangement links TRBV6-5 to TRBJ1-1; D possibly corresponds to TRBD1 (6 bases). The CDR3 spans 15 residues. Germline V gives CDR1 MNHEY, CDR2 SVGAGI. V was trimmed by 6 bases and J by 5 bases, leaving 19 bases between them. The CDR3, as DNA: TGTGCCAGCAGGCGTAACAGGGCTCTCCAGACTGAAGCTTTCTTT. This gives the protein CASRRNRALQTEAFF.

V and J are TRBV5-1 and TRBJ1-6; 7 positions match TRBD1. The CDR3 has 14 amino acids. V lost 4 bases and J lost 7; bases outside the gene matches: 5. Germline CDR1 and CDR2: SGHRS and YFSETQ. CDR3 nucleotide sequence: TGCGCCAGCAGCCAGGGACAGAACAATTCACCCCTCCACTTT. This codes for CASSQGQNNSPLHF.

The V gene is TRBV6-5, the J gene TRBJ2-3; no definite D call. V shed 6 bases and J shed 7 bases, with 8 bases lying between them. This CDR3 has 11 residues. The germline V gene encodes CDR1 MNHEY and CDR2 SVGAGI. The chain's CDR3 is CASRGTNTQYF. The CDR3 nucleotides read TGTGCCAGCAGGGGCACGAATACGCAGTATTTT.

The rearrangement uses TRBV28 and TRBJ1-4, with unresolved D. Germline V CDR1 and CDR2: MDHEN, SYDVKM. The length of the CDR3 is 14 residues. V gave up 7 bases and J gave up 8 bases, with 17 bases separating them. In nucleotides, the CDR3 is TGTGCCAGCAACTCCCCCCCCGTCAGGGAAAAACTGTTTTTT. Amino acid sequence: CASNSPPVREKLFF.

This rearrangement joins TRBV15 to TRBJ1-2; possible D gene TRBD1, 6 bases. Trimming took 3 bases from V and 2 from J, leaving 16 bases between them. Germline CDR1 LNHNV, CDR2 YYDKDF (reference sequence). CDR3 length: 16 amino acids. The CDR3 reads CATSSFSRGLNYGYTF. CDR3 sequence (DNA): TGTGCCACCAGCAGTTTCAGCAGGGGTTTAAACTATGGCTACACCTTC.

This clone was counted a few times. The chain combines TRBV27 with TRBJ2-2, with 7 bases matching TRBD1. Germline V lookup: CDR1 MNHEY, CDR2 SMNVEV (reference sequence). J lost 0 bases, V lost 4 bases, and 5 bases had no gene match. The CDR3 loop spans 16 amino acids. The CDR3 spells CASSSMGQPNTGELFF. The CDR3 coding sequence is TGTGCCAGCAGTTCAATGGGACAGCCGAACACCGGGGAGCTGTTTTTT.

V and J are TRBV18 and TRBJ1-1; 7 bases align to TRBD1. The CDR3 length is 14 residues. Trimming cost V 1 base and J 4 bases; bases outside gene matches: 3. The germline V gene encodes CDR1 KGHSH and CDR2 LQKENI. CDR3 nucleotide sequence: TGTGCCAGCTCACCACAAGGGGGCTCCACTGAAGCTTTCTTT. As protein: CASSPQGGSTEAFF.

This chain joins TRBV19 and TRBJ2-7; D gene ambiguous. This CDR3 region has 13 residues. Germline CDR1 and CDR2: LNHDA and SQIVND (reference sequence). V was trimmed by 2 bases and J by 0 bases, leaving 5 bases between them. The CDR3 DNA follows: TGTGCCAGTAGTATACCCAGCTCCTACGAGCAGTACTTC. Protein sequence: CASSIPSSYEQYF.

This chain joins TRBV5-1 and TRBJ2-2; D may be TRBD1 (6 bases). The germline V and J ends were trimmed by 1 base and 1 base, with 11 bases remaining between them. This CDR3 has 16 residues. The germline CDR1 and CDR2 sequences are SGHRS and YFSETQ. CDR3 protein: CASSLPSDRNTGELFF. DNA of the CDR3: TGCGCCAGCAGCTTGCCATCGGACAGGAACACCGGGGAGCTGTTTTTT.